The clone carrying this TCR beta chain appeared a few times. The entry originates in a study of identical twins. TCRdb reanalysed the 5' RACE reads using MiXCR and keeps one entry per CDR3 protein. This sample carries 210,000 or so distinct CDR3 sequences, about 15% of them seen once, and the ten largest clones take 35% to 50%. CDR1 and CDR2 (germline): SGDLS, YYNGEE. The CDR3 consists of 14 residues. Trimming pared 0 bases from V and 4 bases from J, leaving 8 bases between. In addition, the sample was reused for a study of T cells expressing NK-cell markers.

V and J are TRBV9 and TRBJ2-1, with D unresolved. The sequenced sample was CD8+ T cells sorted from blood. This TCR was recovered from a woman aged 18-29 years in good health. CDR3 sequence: CASSVVGHYNEQFF. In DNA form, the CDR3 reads TGTGCCAGCAGCGTAGTCGGGCATTACAATGAGCAGTTCTTC. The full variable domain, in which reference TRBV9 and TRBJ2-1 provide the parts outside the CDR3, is DSGVTQTPKHLITATGQRVTLRCSPRSGDLSVYWYQQSLDQGLQFLIQYYNGEERAKGNILERFSAQQFPDLHSELNLSSLELGDSALYFCASSVVGHYNEQFFGPGTRLTVL.